A selection of T cell receptor beta chains follows, all from one sample in a study of blood T cell repertoires in COVID-19. The method was immunoSEQ multiplex PCR; TCRdb's version includes in-frame clones alone and lacks a portion of them. The data hold 250,000 or so clones, with around 87% observed a single time. The sequenced sample was peripheral blood. The receptors shown here come from an older woman with COVID-19, enrolled during active disease. CDR3s include the opening cysteine and the closing phenylalanine or tryptophan. D genes are given only for firm matches.

d_call j_call v_call cdr3_aa
TRBD1 TRBJ2-7 TRBV7-2 CASSLSGGVYEQYF
- TRBJ1-2 TRBV12-3/TRBV12-4 CASSYGQNYGYTF
- TRBJ1-6 TRBV23-1 CASSPTGSPGSPLHF
TRBD1 TRBJ2-5 TRBV7-6 CASSFDRGGETQYF
- TRBJ2-5 TRBV5-1 CASSLESGSETQYF
- TRBJ1-5 TRBV15 CATSRVTIQPQHF
TRBD1 TRBJ1-1 TRBV13 CASRGQSDTEAFF
- TRBJ1-1 TRBV4-3 CASSQAPQGLNTEAFF
TRBD1 TRBJ2-3 TRBV7-2 CASSPIRTGGADTQYF
- TRBJ1-5 TRBV12-3/TRBV12-4 CASTQGDQPQHF
TRBD1 TRBJ2-3 TRBV6-5 CATRQGVTDTQYF
- TRBJ1-2 TRBV18 CASSPAAQRLGGYTF
- TRBJ1-2 TRBV19 CASTRAQGTYGYTF
- TRBJ1-6 TRBV7-8 CASSLGPRQRSYNSPLHF
TRBD1 TRBJ1-4 TRBV9 CASSPRTGINEKLFF
TRBD1 TRBJ1-1 TRBV5-4 CASSTQGATEAFF
- TRBJ1-2 TRBV11-2 CASSSPLQGTDGYTF
TRBD2 TRBJ2-3 TRBV7-9 CASRDSGGITDTQYF
- TRBJ1-2 TRBV6-1 CASSEATTGPFYGYTF
- TRBJ2-3 TRBV14 CASSQFGGRAEADTQYF
TRBD1 TRBJ1-1 TRBV10-3 CAIKGTGTGQAFF
- TRBJ1-6 TRBV27 CASSLSPRLNPYNSPLHF
- TRBJ2-3 TRBV19 CASSILDTQYF
- TRBJ2-2 TRBV4-3 CASSQEMSAGELFF
- TRBJ2-7 TRBV20-1 CSARVFDEQYF